What follows are 20 T cell receptor beta chains derived from one specimen sequenced in a study of blood T cell repertoires in COVID-19. Using immunoSEQ multiplex PCR, the repertoire was profiled, and TCRdb retains in-frame clones only, with some absent. Altogether around 300,000 clones are present, about 90% being singletons, with the ten largest covering about 2.5%. The specimen was peripheral blood. The origin of the receptors is a man aged 18 to 30 with active or convalescent COVID-19.

This rearrangement joins TRBV27 to TRBJ1-5, with TRBD1 matching 7 bases. Germline V gene data show CDR1 as MNHEY and CDR2 as SMNVEV (reference sequence). V lost 5 bases and J lost 7; bases outside the gene matches: 11. The CDR3 totals 15 residues. The DNA for the CDR3 is TGTGCCAGCAGTAAAATTACAGGGGTCGGCCAGCCCCAGCATTTT. It translates to CASSKITGVGQPQHF.

The V call is TRBV5-6, the J call TRBJ2-2; 14 positions match TRBD2. CDR3 length: 16 amino acids. The junction had 2 bases not matched to a gene; V was cut back by 3 bases and J by 4 bases. Germline CDR1 is SGHDT and CDR2 is YYEEEE. As DNA, the CDR3 is TGTGCCAGCAGCTGGGGACTAGCGGGGGCCACCGGGGAGCTGTTTTTT. Translated: CASSWGLAGATGELFF. The whole variable domain, remainder taken from reference TRBV5-6 and TRBJ2-2, is DAGVTQSPTHLIKTRGQQVTLRCSPKSGHDTVSWYQQALGQGPQFIFQYYEEEERQRGNFPDRFSGHQFPNYSSELNVNALLLGDSALYLCASSWGLAGATGELFFGEGSRLTVL.

V and J are TRBV3-1 (or the pseudogene TRBV3-2) and TRBJ1-1; D ambiguous. The CDR3 is 14 amino acids. The V gene's germline CDR1 is LGHDT and CDR2 YNNKEL (reference sequence). Trimming shortened V by 0 bases and J by 7 bases, and 12 bases separated the two germline ends. CDR3 DNA sequence: TGTGCCAGCAGCCAAGACCCAGGCTTACGTGAAGCTTTCTTT. It is translated as CASSQDPGLREAFF.

V and J are TRBV20-1 and TRBJ2-7; 7 nucleotides line up with TRBD2. The CDR3 is 13 residues long. CDR1 and CDR2 from the germline V gene are DFQATT and SNEGSKA (reference sequence). With V trimmed by 3 bases and J by 0 bases, 2 bases remained unmatched. The CDR3 spells CSASRGSSYEQYF. The CDR3, as DNA: TGCAGTGCTAGTCGCGGGAGCTCCTACGAGCAGTACTTC.

Here the CDR3 DNA reads TGTGCCAGCGGCCTAGCGGGCAGCTTCTACGAGCAGTACTTC. It is translated as CASGLAGSFYEQYF. This chain uses TRBV2 with TRBJ2-7; 8 bases are shared with TRBD2. V was clipped by 8 bases and J by 3 bases; unmatched bases: 9. This CDR3 is 14 amino acids long. Per germline, CDR1 SNHLY and CDR2 FYNNEI.

The rearrangement uses TRBV28 and TRBJ1-1; TRBD1 aligns across 8 bases. Germline values: CDR1 MDHEN, CDR2 SYDVKM. The CDR3 covers 15 residues. V dropped 0 bases and J dropped 4; count of bases not matched to a gene: 4. The CDR3 nucleotides read TGTGCCAGCAGTTTATGGGACAGGGTGAGCACTGAAGCTTTCTTT. This sequence encodes CASSLWDRVSTEAFF. Full variable domain (remainder filled in from reference TRBV28 and TRBJ1-1): DVKVTQSSRYLVKRTGEKVFLECVQDMDHENMFWYRQDPGLGLRLIYFSYDVKMKEKGDIPEGYSVSREKKERFSLILESASTNQTSMYLCASSLWDRVSTEAFFGQGTRLTVV.

The CDR3, as DNA: TGTGCCAGCAGTCACAGGGGTGGGACTGAAGCTTTCTTT. Its translation: CASSHRGGTEAFF. The gene calls are TRBV6-5 and TRBJ1-1; 7 bases match TRBD1. The CDR3 is made up of 13 amino acids. The V gene's germline CDR1 is MNHEY and CDR2 SVGAGI. Unmatched junction bases numbered 5, after V lost 5 bases and J lost 5 bases.

The chain has TRBV5-1 and TRBJ2-3; TRBD2 matches at 8 bases. With V trimmed by 6 bases and J by 1 base, 1 base remained unmatched. In germline, CDR1 is SGHRS, CDR2 YFSETQ. This CDR3 region has 13 residues. The CDR3 region has the DNA TGCGCCAGCAACGGGAGGGGCACAGATACGCAGTATTTT. This translates into CASNGRGTDTQYF.

V and J are TRBV28 and TRBJ2-1; 7 nucleotides match TRBD1. CDR3 size: 14 residues. CDR1 and CDR2 (germline): MDHEN, SYDVKM. J lost 1 base, V lost 3 bases, and 0 bases had no gene match. In DNA, the CDR3 is TGTGCCAGCAGTTTGACAGGGTCCTACAATGAGCAGTTCTTC. As protein: CASSLTGSYNEQFF. Filled out from reference TRBV28 and TRBJ2-1, the complete variable domain reads DVKVTQSSRYLVKRTGEKVFLECVQDMDHENMFWYRQDPGLGLRLIYFSYDVKMKEKGDIPEGYSVSREKKERFSLILESASTNQTSMYLCASSLTGSYNEQFFGPGTRLTVL.

V and J are TRBV29-1 and TRBJ2-1; a possible D gene is TRBD1 (6 bases). Trimming cost V 0 bases and J 6 bases, with 15 bases left between them. The CDR3 spans 15 residues. The germline V gene has CDR1 SQVTM and CDR2 ANQGSEA. For the CDR3, the DNA is TGCAGCGTTGAAGATATGGCAGGGGTTAGCAATGAGCAGTTCTTC. It specifies CSVEDMAGVSNEQFF.

J is TRBJ1-3 and V is TRBV6-1; no clear D gene. Trimming pared 0 bases from V and 1 base from J, leaving 10 bases between. The CDR3 has 16 residues. The germline V gene encodes CDR1 MNHNS and CDR2 SASEGT. The CDR3 loop reads CASSEALPGSGNTIYF. Here the CDR3 DNA reads TGTGCCAGCAGTGAAGCGCTCCCGGGGTCTGGAAACACCATATATTTT.

The chain carries TRBV7-2 and TRBJ2-3, with 10 bases fitting TRBD2. The CDR3 length is 17 residues. Looked up from germline, CDR1 is SGHTA and CDR2 is FQGNSA. Germline trimming cut 4 bases from V and 6 bases from J; bases unmatched to any gene: 13. CDR3 in amino acids: CASSSGALAGGLDTQYF. The CDR3, as DNA: TGTGCCAGCAGCTCTGGGGCGTTAGCGGGAGGCCTGGATACGCAGTATTTT.

The chain has TRBV19 and TRBJ1-1; D remains unclear. Germline assignment: CDR1 LNHDA and CDR2 SQIVND (reference sequence). The CDR3 extends over 16 amino acids. V was pared by 1 base and J by 4 bases, with 16 bases between. The CDR3, as DNA: TGTGCCAGTAGTATAGGGAGGACCCTAGGGATCACTGAAGCTTTCTTT. It specifies CASSIGRTLGITEAFF.

The V gene is TRBV6-6, the J gene TRBJ2-1; 9 nucleotides match TRBD2. The V gene end was trimmed by 2 bases and the J gene end by 4 bases; junction bases not matched to a gene: 3. In germline, CDR1 is MNHNY, CDR2 SVGAGI (reference sequence). The CDR3 runs to 15 residues. The CDR3 here is CASSYILAGYNEQFF. CDR3 DNA: TGTGCCAGCAGTTACATCCTAGCGGGGTACAATGAGCAGTTCTTC.

This chain uses TRBV2 with TRBJ1-3; 9 nucleotides line up with TRBD1. The CDR3 runs to 15 residues. Looked up from germline, CDR1 is SNHLY and CDR2 is FYNNEI. The ends lost 6 bases at V and 5 bases at J; junction bases unmatched: 8. CDR3 in DNA: TGTGCCAGCAGCCCGGGACAGGGTGTTAGAAACACCATATATTTT. Protein sequence: CASSPGQGVRNTIYF.

The chain couples TRBV7-2 to TRBJ1-2; D possibly corresponds to TRBD1 (6 bases). The CDR3 sequence is 15 residues long. Germline V gene data show CDR1 as SGHTA and CDR2 as FQGNSA. The V end was cut by 2 bases, the J end by 6 bases, with 16 bases between. The CDR3 sequence: CASSLRTVDSNGYTF. The CDR3 coding sequence is TGTGCCAGCAGCTTAAGGACGGTGGACAGCAATGGCTACACCTTC.

This clone appeared a single time. The V gene is TRBV7-3, the J gene TRBJ1-2; possible D gene TRBD1, 5 bases. The germline V gene encodes CDR1 SGHTA and CDR2 FQGTGA. V dropped 3 bases and J dropped 0 bases, with 14 bases sitting between them. This CDR3 comprises 16 residues. The CDR3 bases are TGTGCCAGCAGCTTGGCTGGGGGGGTAGCTAACTATGGCTACACCTTC. Its protein is CASSLAGGVANYGYTF.

The CDR3 nucleotides are TGTGCCAGCAGCTACGGGACAGGGGCTTTGAAAGCTTTCTTT. This encodes CASSYGTGALKAFF. The V gene is TRBV11-2, the J gene TRBJ1-1, with 10 bases aligning to TRBD1. The V segment lost 4 bases and the J segment 9 bases; nucleotides outside the gene matches: 8. Germline CDR1 is SGHAT and CDR2 is FQNNGV. The CDR3 spans 14 residues.

The chain combines TRBV12-3 or TRBV12-4 with TRBJ2-7; TRBD1 matches at 7 bases. This CDR3 region has 13 residues. Trimming took 9 bases from V and 3 from J; bases not matched to a gene: 8. This CDR3 reads CASSNRGRYEQYF. The CDR3 coding sequence is TGTGCCAGTTCAAACAGGGGTCGCTACGAGCAGTACTTC.

The rearrangement links TRBV13 to TRBJ2-1, with TRBD2 matching over 13 bases. V lost 5 bases, J lost 10 bases, and 8 bases stayed unmatched. The CDR3 has 15 amino acids. Germline V lookup: CDR1 PRHDT, CDR2 FYEKMQ (reference sequence). The CDR3 loop reads CASSQGLAGALEQFF. For the CDR3, the DNA is TGTGCCAGCAGCCAAGGACTAGCGGGAGCTTTGGAGCAGTTCTTC.